The 21 T cell receptor beta chains listed next were all sequenced from one sample in a study of blood T cell repertoires in COVID-19. Using immunoSEQ multiplex PCR, the repertoire was profiled, and TCRdb retains in-frame clones only, with some absent. The table has roughly 250,000 clones, approximately 92% seen once. The specimen sequenced was peripheral blood. The receptors were gathered from a person aged 18 to 30 with COVID-19, enrolled during active disease.

The chain joins TRBV29-1 to TRBJ2-7, with D possibly TRBD2 on 5 matching bases. This CDR3 is built from 11 residues. Per the germline V gene, CDR1 is SQVTM and CDR2 is ANQGSEA. V dropped 4 bases and J dropped 6 bases, with 10 bases sitting between them. The CDR3 reads CSVAAGGEQYF. Written as DNA, the CDR3 is TGCAGCGTTGCGGCGGGCGGCGAGCAGTACTTC.

V is TRBV2 and J is TRBJ2-1; TRBD2 matches 9 bases. Germline V CDR1 and CDR2: SNHLY, FYNNEI. The CDR3 is made up of 17 amino acids. V was pared by 4 bases and J by 7 bases, with 14 bases of the junction left unmatched. CDR3 sequence (DNA): TGTGCCAGCAGTGTTCAGTCAATAGCGGGAGCGGGAAATGAGCAGTTCTTC. Its protein product is CASSVQSIAGAGNEQFF.

This clone occurred a few times. The chain carries TRBV30 and TRBJ1-3, with a tentative D call TRBD1 (5 bases). This CDR3 is 14 amino acids long. V gave up 5 bases and J gave up 0 bases, with 11 bases separating them. Germline CDR1 GTSNPN, CDR2 SVGIG (reference sequence). This chain's CDR3 is CAWFAGLSGNTIYF. The CDR3 DNA follows: TGTGCCTGGTTCGCAGGGCTCTCTGGAAACACCATATATTTT. The whole variable domain, filled in from reference TRBV30 and TRBJ1-3, reads SQTIHQWPATLVQPVGSPLSLECTVEGTSNPNLYWYRQAAGRGLQLLFYSVGIGQISSEVPQNLSASRPQDRQFILSSKKLLLSDSGFYLCAWFAGLSGNTIYFGEGSWLTVV.

The chain carries TRBV18 and TRBJ2-7; 8 bases line up with TRBD2. The ends lost 2 bases at V and 5 bases at J; junction bases unmatched: 5. The CDR3 runs to 14 residues. Germline CDR1 and CDR2: KGHSH and LQKENI. The CDR3 nucleotides read TGTGCCAGCTCACCAACGGGAGGGGAAAACGAGCAGTACTTC. Translating gives CASSPTGGENEQYF.

The V and J genes are TRBV3-1 (or the pseudogene TRBV3-2) and TRBJ2-1; a possible D gene is TRBD2 (5 bases). V was clipped by 4 bases and J by 1 base, with 8 bases between them. The CDR3 has 14 residues. In germline, CDR1 is LGHDT, CDR2 YNNKEL (reference sequence). The CDR3 protein is CASSRETSYNEQFF. For the CDR3, the DNA is TGTGCCAGCAGCCGGGAGACTTCCTACAATGAGCAGTTCTTC.

V usage is TRBV25-1 and J usage is TRBJ1-5, with D possibly TRBD1 on 5 matching bases. CDR3 length: 14 residues. Germline CDR1 and CDR2: MGHDK and SYGVNS. V was trimmed by 3 bases and J by 0 bases, leaving 6 bases between them. DNA for the CDR3: TGTGCCAGCAGTGAGGGGCCTAGCAATCAGCCCCAGCATTTT. It encodes CASSEGPSNQPQHF. Based on the CDR3 plus reference TRBV25-1 and TRBJ1-5, the full variable domain is EADIYQTPRYLVIGTGKKITLECSQTMGHDKMYWYQQDPGMELHLIHYSYGVNSTEKGDLSSESTVSRIRTEHFPLTLESARPSHTSQYLCASSEGPSNQPQHFGDGTRLSIL.

The gene calls are TRBV21-1 and TRBJ1-1. TRBV21-1 is described as a pseudogene. The CDR3 has 17 amino acids. The CDR3 DNA follows: TGTGCCAGCAGCAAAGAACAGATCGGGACTTACCCCGGGAGAGCTTTCTTT. Protein sequence: CASSKEQIGTYPGRAFF.

The rearrangement joins TRBV7-2 to TRBJ1-1; D might be TRBD1 (5 bases). The CDR3 sequence is 13 residues long. The germline V gene has CDR1 SGHTA and CDR2 FQGNSA. V lost 5 bases and J lost 8, with 15 bases in between. Here the CDR3 DNA reads TGTGCCAGCAGCCCAAGACCAGGGTTAGAAGCTTTCTTT. This gives the protein CASSPRPGLEAFF.

V gene TRBV5-1 combines with J gene TRBJ2-1; perhaps TRBD1 as D (6 bases). Germline V gene lookup returns CDR1 SGHRS and CDR2 YFSETQ. The V gene lost 4 bases and the J gene lost 6 bases, with 8 bases spanning the gap. CDR3 length equals 12 residues. The CDR3 reads CASSEQGNEQFF. For the CDR3, the DNA is TGCGCCAGCAGCGAACAGGGCAATGAGCAGTTCTTC.

V is TRBV15 and J is TRBJ1-2, with D maybe TRBD1 (5 bases). The CDR3 has 13 amino acids. The V and J ends lost 3 bases and 2 bases respectively, with 7 bases between them. Germline V lookup: CDR1 LNHNV, CDR2 YYDKDF (reference sequence). CDR3 protein: CATSRGGNYGYTF. The CDR3 nucleotides are TGTGCCACCAGCAGGGGGGGGAACTATGGCTACACCTTC.

J is TRBJ2-2 and V is TRBV4-2; possible D gene TRBD1, 6 bases. The CDR3 runs 18 residues. V dropped 1 base and J dropped 6 bases, with 21 bases sitting between them. From germline, CDR1 is LGHNA and CDR2 YNFKEQ. CDR3: CASSQAPGWGQNAGELFF. The CDR3 DNA reads TGTGCCAGCAGCCAAGCACCCGGCTGGGGGCAGAATGCCGGGGAGCTGTTTTTT.

The chain is built from TRBV7-8 and TRBJ2-3, with a tentative D call TRBD2 (5 bases). Germline V gene data show CDR1 as SGHVS and CDR2 as FQNEAQ. This CDR3 has 15 residues. V was shortened by 5 bases and J by 0 bases, with 12 bases between the two germline ends. CDR3 coding DNA: TGTGCCAGCAGCACTCAGCGGATTAGCACAGATACGCAGTATTTT. This encodes CASSTQRISTDTQYF.

The rearrangement uses TRBV5-1 and TRBJ2-1; 8 bases match TRBD2. V dropped 1 base and J dropped 3; count of bases not matched to a gene: 3. The CDR3 totals 15 residues. Germline V lookup: CDR1 SGHRS, CDR2 YFSETQ. CDR3 coding DNA: TGCGCCAGCAGCTTGTCTACTAGCGGCTACAATGAGCAGTTCTTC. Its translation: CASSLSTSGYNEQFF. The complete variable domain, with remaining parts taken from reference TRBV5-1 and TRBJ2-1, reads KAGVTQTPRYLIKTRGQQVTLSCSPISGHRSVSWYQQTPGQGLQFLFEYFSETQRNKGNFPGRFSGRQFSNSRSEMNVSTLELGDSALYLCASSLSTSGYNEQFFGPGTRLTVL.

The chain uses TRBV5-4 and TRBJ1-3, with D possibly matching TRBD1 (5 bases). In germline, CDR1 is SGHNT, CDR2 YYREEE (reference sequence). The CDR3 sequence is 14 residues long. Trimming cost V 1 base and J 4 bases, with 9 bases left between them. CDR3 in amino acids: CASSLSGSGNTIYF. The DNA for the CDR3 is TGTGCCAGCAGCTTGTCAGGGTCCGGAAACACCATATATTTT.

The genes are TRBV5-1 and TRBJ2-3; D is unresolved. Germline loops: CDR1 SGHRS, CDR2 YFSETQ. This CDR3 spans 14 amino acids. The ends were cut back, 3 bases at V and 2 bases at J, with 10 bases in the middle. For the CDR3, the DNA is TGCGCCAGCAGCTCCCAGATATACACAGATACGCAGTATTTT. It translates to CASSSQIYTDTQYF.

This clone was seen only once. The chain employs TRBV29-1 and TRBJ2-7; D gene unclear. Germline CDR1 reads SQVTM; CDR2 reads ANQGSEA. The CDR3 contains 13 residues. The ends were cut back, 4 bases at V and 6 bases at J, with 16 bases in the middle. CDR3: CSVAKTAWAEQYF. The CDR3 region has the DNA TGCAGCGTTGCGAAGACGGCATGGGCCGAGCAGTACTTC.

This chain joins TRBV4-1 and TRBJ2-7; 14 positions match TRBD2. Germline CDR1 is MGHRA and CDR2 is YSYEKL. The CDR3 has 18 amino acids. Trimming cost V 3 bases and J 2 bases; bases outside gene matches: 9. The CDR3 is CASSHRSPGLAGAYEQYF. DNA of the CDR3: TGCGCCAGCAGCCACCGCTCACCGGGACTAGCGGGAGCCTACGAGCAGTACTTC.

CDR3 nucleotides: TGTGCCAGCAGTGTCCTAAATAACGGCTCCTATAATTCACCCCTCCACTTT. Translating gives CASSVLNNGSYNSPLHF. The J gene is TRBJ1-6, the V gene TRBV25-1; D gene uncertain. Germline CDR1 is MGHDK and CDR2 is SYGVNS. Trimming took off 4 bases at V and 0 bases at J, with 13 bases between the two ends. This CDR3 region has 17 residues.

CDR3 region: CASSPTLLANFTYNEQFF. DNA of the CDR3: TGTGCCAGCAGCCCGACATTACTAGCGAACTTTACTTACAATGAGCAGTTCTTC. This rearrangement joins TRBV28 to TRBJ2-1; 7 bases map to TRBD2. Germline-derived CDR1 and CDR2 are MDHEN and SYDVKM. The CDR3 contains 18 residues. Germline trimming cut 6 bases from V and 4 bases from J; bases unmatched to any gene: 18.

The V gene is TRBV24-1, the J gene TRBJ2-1; TRBD2 matches at 9 bases. The V and J ends lost 5 bases and 5 bases, in that order; junction bases with no gene match: 9. The germline CDR1 and CDR2 sequences are KGHDR and SFDVKD. The CDR3 is 16 residues long. The CDR3 reads CATSGPTSGKNNEQFF. The CDR3 DNA is TGTGCCACCAGTGGGCCGACTAGCGGTAAGAACAATGAGCAGTTCTTC.

The V and J genes are TRBV4-3 and TRBJ1-4; weak D call: TRBD1 (6 bases). The V end was cut by 5 bases, the J end by 7 bases, with 11 bases between. CDR1 and CDR2 (germline): LGHNA, YSLEER. The CDR3 runs 13 residues. CDR3 coding DNA: TGCGCCAGCAGCAGCAGGGGTAGTGAAAAACTGTTTTTT. It translates to CASSSRGSEKLFF.